This is a list of T cell receptor beta chains from one sample in a study of CD8 T cells in ankylosing spondylitis. TCRdb re-derived calls from the 5' RACE reads in MiXCR, one entry per CDR3 protein. The data contain tens of thousands of distinct CDR3 sequences, about 9% of them singletons. Material for sequencing was blood, either unsorted or a sorted T cell fraction (not recorded which). Receptors were obtained from a male donor with ankylosing spondylitis. CDR3s include the opening cysteine and the closing phenylalanine or tryptophan.

j_gene | v_gene | CDR3aa
TRBJ2-7 | TRBV7-8 | CASSQTGIYEQYF
TRBJ1-1 | TRBV5-1 | CASSLAAVNEAFF
TRBJ1-4 | TRBV3-1 | CASSPTGIPGEKLFF
TRBJ2-1 | TRBV10-3 | CAISVGLAVNEQFF
TRBJ2-7 | TRBV20-1 | CSARASGGRGNEQYF
TRBJ2-7 | TRBV28 | CASSLLAGGIYEQYF
TRBJ2-2 | TRBV20-1 | CSAPGLAGVANTGELFF
TRBJ2-1 | TRBV11-2 | CASSLDPVSSYNEQFF
TRBJ1-2 | TRBV4-1 | CASSLQGQGLYGYTF
TRBJ2-7 | TRBV14 | CASSQHGSPYEQYF
TRBJ1-1 | TRBV6-5 | CASSYSRGNTEAFF
TRBJ2-1 | TRBV20-1 | CSARPGQGSSYNEQFF
TRBJ2-7 | TRBV20-1 | CSARDPDRYEQYF
TRBJ2-3 | TRBV29-1 | CSVEGLAGGETDTQYF
TRBJ2-6 | TRBV15 | CATRPDRVGVGANVLTF
TRBJ2-1 | TRBV30 | CAWSVINSDEQFF
TRBJ2-7 | TRBV10-2 | CASSFPRTGASSYEQYF
TRBJ2-6 | TRBV29-1 | CSVDEVWTGKGSGANVLTF
TRBJ2-3 | TRBV24-1 | CATSDSYRGLPDMQYF
TRBJ1-5 | TRBV11-2 | CASSLGTGRAPANNQPQHF
TRBJ1-1 | TRBV27 | CASGPGVQHTEAFF
TRBJ1-5 | TRBV12-5 | CASGLNQPQHF
TRBJ2-1 | TRBV27 | CASSLSGWSSYNEQFF
TRBJ1-1 | TRBV6-2/TRBV6-3 | CASSYLWTGGSTEAFF
TRBJ2-5 | TRBV13 | CASSLTGGRQETQYF
TRBJ2-1 | TRBV29-1 | CSVELAGGHEQFF
TRBJ2-4 | TRBV14 | CASSQDMGPAGGIQYF
TRBJ2-2 | TRBV2 | CASSGGTGELFF
TRBJ2-7 | TRBV20-1 | CSAPIGRPPGYF
TRBJ2-7 | TRBV5-1 | CASRDGLAVRYEQYF
TRBJ1-2 | TRBV6-1 | CASSELGGVGFYGYTF
TRBJ2-7 | TRBV20-1 | CSASGDSYTYEQYF
TRBJ1-1 | TRBV29-1 | CSVVVPSSTEAFF
TRBJ2-5 | TRBV20-1 | CSATGLAGVLQYF
TRBJ1-5 | TRBV5-6 | CASSLQGHQPQHF
TRBJ2-5 | TRBV28 | CASSLWTSGSSQETQYF
TRBJ2-3 | TRBV7-2 | CAALVGGNTDTQYF
TRBJ2-2 | TRBV4-1 | CASSRGDRGTGELFF
TRBJ2-1 | TRBV5-1 | CASSLAGGPFNEQFF
TRBJ1-2 | TRBV5-6 | CASSLRAHYGYTF
TRBJ1-1 | TRBV2 | CASSGIGEAFF
TRBJ1-1 | TRBV25-1 | CASSVTGTGNSLPEAFF
TRBJ2-1 | TRBV12-3/TRBV12-4 | CASSDDGSYNEQFF
TRBJ1-1 | TRBV6-1 | CASRADRGRPDTEAFF
TRBJ2-3 | TRBV12-3/TRBV12-4 | CASSIGLAGVDLLRDTQYF
TRBJ1-6 | TRBV4-1 | CASSQVQGALSPLHF
TRBJ2-3 | TRBV7-9 | CASSPSRLADRDTQYF
TRBJ1-4 | TRBV4-1 | CASSPQGRWSEKLFF
TRBJ2-1 | TRBV12-3/TRBV12-4 | CASSSAWGATYNEQFF
TRBJ2-1 | TRBV13 | CASSIEGEGAEQFF
TRBJ2-1 | TRBV20-1 | CSVLAGNEQFF
TRBJ1-2 | TRBV7-8 | CASSYGPAYGYTF
TRBJ2-3 | TRBV3-1 | CASSPIAGNTDTQYF
TRBJ2-1 | TRBV7-8 | CASSLGDSDNEQFF
TRBJ2-2 | TRBV7-8 | CASSGNGYHHTGELFF
TRBJ1-2 | TRBV7-9 | CASSLDSDYGYTF
TRBJ2-5 | TRBV13 | CASREPSGETQYF